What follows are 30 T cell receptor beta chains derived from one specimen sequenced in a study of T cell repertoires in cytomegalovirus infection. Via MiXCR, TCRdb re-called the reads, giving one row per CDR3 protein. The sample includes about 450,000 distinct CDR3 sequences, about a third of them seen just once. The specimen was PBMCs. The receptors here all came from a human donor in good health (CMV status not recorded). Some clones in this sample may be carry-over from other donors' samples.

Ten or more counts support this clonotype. CDR3 DNA sequence: TGTGCCAGCAGCTCTATTCAAGAGACCCAGTACTTC. Amino acid sequence: CASSSIQETQYF. This chain joins TRBV7-6 and TRBJ2-5; D remains ambiguous. The V end lost 4 bases, the J end lost 2 bases, and 5 bases lay between the germline ends. This CDR3 comprises 12 residues. CDR1 SGHVS and CDR2 FNYEAQ come from the germline V gene.

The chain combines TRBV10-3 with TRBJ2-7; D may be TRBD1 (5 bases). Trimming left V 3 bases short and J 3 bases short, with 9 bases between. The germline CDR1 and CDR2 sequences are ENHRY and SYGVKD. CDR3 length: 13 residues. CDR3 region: CAISDGQNYEQYF. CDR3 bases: TGTGCCATCAGTGATGGACAAAACTACGAGCAGTACTTC.

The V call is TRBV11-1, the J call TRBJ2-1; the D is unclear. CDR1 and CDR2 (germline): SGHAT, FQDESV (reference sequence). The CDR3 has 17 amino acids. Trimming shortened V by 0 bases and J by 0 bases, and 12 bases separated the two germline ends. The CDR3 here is CASSLAQSASSYNEQFF. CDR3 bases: TGTGCCAGCAGCTTAGCGCAATCAGCCAGCTCCTACAATGAGCAGTTCTTC.

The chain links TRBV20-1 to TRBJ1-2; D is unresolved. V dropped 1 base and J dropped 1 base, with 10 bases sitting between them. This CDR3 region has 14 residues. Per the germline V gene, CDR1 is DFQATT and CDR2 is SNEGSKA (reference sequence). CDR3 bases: TGCAGTGCTAGAGTCAGAAATCTTAACTATGGCTACACCTTC. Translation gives CSARVRNLNYGYTF.

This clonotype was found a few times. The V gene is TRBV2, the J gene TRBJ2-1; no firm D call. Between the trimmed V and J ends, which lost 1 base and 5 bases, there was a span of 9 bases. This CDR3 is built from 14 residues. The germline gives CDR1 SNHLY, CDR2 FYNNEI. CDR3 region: CASSEVYGNNEQFF. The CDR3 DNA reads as TGTGCCAGCAGTGAAGTGTATGGAAACAATGAGCAGTTCTTC.

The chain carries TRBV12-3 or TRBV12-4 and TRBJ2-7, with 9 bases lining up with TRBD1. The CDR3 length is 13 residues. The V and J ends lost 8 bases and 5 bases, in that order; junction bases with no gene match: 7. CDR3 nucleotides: TGTGCCAGCGGAACAGGGGGCGTCCACGAGCAGTACTTC. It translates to CASGTGGVHEQYF.

CDR3 residues: CASSVDQSEAFF. CDR3 bases: TGTGCCAGCAGCGTAGACCAGTCCGAAGCTTTCTTT. The rearrangement uses TRBV9 and TRBJ1-1, with D hard to call. Germline-derived CDR1 and CDR2 are SGDLS and YYNGEE. This CDR3 is built from 12 residues. The V and J ends lost 0 bases and 8 bases respectively, with 8 bases between them.

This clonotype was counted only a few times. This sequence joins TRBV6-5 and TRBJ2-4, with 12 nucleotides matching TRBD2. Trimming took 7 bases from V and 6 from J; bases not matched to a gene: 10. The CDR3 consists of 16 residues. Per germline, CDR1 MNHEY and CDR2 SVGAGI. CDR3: CASTQPLAGGINIQYF. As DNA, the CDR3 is TGTGCCAGCACTCAACCTCTAGCGGGGGGGATAAACATTCAGTACTTC.

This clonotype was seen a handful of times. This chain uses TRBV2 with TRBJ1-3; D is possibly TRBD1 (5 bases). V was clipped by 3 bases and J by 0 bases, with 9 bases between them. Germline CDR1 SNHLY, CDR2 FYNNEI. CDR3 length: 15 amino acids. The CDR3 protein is CASSDRQTSGNTIYF. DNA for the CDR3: TGTGCCAGCAGTGATAGACAGACCTCTGGAAACACCATATATTTT.

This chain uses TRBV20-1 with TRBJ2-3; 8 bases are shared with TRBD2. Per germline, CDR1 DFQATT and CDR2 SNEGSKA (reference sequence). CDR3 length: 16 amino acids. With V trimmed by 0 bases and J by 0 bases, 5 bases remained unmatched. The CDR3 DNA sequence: TGCAGTGCTAGAGATCGGCGGGGGGATAGCACAGATACGCAGTATTTT. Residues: CSARDRRGDSTDTQYF.

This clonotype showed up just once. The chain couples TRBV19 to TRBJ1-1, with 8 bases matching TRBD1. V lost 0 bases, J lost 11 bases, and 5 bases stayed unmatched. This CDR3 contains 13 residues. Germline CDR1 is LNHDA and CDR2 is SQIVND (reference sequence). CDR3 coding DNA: TGTGCCAGTAGTATAGACGGGACAGGTTGGGCTTTCTTT. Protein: CASSIDGTGWAFF.

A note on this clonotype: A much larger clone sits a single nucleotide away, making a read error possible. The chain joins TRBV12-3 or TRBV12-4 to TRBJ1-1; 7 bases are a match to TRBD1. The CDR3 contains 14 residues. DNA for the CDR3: TGTGCCAGCAGGCCGGACAGGAGTGGGACTGAAGCTTCCTTT. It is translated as CASRPDRSGTEASF.

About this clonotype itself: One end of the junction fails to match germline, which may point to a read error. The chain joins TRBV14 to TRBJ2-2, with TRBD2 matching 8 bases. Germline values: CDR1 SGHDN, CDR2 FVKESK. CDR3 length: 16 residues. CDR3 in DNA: TGTGCCAGCAGCCATCCCCAGCGGGGGAACACCTGGGAGCTGTTTTTT. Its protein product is CASSHPQRGNTWELFF.

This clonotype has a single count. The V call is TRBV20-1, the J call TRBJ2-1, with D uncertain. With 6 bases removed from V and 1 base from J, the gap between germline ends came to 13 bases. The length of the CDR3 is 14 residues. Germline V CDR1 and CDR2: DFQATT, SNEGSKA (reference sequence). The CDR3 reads CSAQLSVSYNEQFF. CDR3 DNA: TGCAGTGCCCAGTTATCAGTGTCCTACAATGAGCAGTTCTTC.

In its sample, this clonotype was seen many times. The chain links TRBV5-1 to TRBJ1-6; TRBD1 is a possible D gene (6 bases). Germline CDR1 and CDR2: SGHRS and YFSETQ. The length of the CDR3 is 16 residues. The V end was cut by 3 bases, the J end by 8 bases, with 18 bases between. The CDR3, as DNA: TGCGCCAGCAGCTCGCCGGGCTCCTCAGGGGATTCACCCCTCCACTTT. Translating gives CASSSPGSSGDSPLHF. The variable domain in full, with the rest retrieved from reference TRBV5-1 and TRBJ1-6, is KAGVTQTPRYLIKTRGQQVTLSCSPISGHRSVSWYQQTPGQGLQFLFEYFSETQRNKGNFPGRFSGRQFSNSRSEMNVSTLELGDSALYLCASSSPGSSGDSPLHFGNGTRLTVT.

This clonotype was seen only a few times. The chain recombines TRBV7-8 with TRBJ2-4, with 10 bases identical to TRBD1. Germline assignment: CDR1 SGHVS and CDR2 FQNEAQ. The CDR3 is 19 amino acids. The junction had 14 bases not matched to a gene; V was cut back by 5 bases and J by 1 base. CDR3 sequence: CASSTRDRGQNFAKNIQYF. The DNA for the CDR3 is TGTGCCAGCAGCACCCGGGACAGGGGTCAAAACTTCGCCAAAAACATTCAGTACTTC.

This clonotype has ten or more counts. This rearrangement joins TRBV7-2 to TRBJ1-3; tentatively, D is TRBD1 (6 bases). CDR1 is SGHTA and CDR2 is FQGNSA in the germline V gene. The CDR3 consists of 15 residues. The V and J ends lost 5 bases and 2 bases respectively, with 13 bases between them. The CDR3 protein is CASSARGGAGNTIYF. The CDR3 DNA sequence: TGTGCCAGCAGCGCCAGAGGGGGGGCTGGAAACACCATATATTTT. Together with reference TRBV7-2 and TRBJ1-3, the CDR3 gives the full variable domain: GAGVSQSPSNKVTEKGKDVELRCDPISGHTALYWYRQSLGQGLEFLIYFQGNSAPDKSGLPSDRFSAERTGGSVSTLTIQRTQQEDSAVYLCASSARGGAGNTIYFGEGSWLTVV.

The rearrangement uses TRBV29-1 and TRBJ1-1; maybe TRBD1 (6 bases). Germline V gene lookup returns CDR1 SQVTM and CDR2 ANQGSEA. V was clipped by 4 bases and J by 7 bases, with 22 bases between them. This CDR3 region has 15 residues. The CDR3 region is CSVGNTGLNTREAFF. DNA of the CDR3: TGCAGCGTTGGGAATACAGGGCTTAACACTCGTGAAGCTTTCTTT.

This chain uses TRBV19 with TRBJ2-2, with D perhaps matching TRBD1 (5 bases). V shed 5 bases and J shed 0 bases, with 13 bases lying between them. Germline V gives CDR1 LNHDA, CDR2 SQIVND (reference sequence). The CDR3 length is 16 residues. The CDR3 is CASSPLTGSNTGELFF. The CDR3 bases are TGTGCCAGTAGTCCGTTAACAGGATCGAACACCGGGGAGCTGTTTTTT. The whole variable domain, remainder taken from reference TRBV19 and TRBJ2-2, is DGGITQSPKYLFRKEGQNVTLSCEQNLNHDAMYWYRQDPGQGLRLIYYSQIVNDFQKGDIAEGYSVSREKKESFPLTVTSAQKNPTAFYLCASSPLTGSNTGELFFGEGSRLTVL.

CDR3 sequence (DNA): TGCGCCAGCAGCTTGGCCACTACCTACACAGATACGCAGTATTTT. It translates to CASSLATTYTDTQYF. The V call is TRBV5-1, the J call TRBJ2-3; D not resolved. The CDR3 covers 15 residues. CDR1 and CDR2 from the germline V gene are SGHRS and YFSETQ. V dropped 0 bases and J dropped 2 bases, with 10 bases sitting between them.

This CDR3 is CASSLDLAGTSGTRRETQYF. The CDR3 DNA follows: TGTGCCAGCAGCTTAGATCTTGCCGGGACTAGCGGGACCCGGCGAGAGACCCAGTACTTC. The V and J genes are TRBV11-2 and TRBJ2-5, with 13 bases that match TRBD2. This CDR3 comprises 20 residues. Germline assignment: CDR1 SGHAT and CDR2 FQNNGV. V lost 0 bases, J lost 4 bases, and 14 bases stayed unmatched.

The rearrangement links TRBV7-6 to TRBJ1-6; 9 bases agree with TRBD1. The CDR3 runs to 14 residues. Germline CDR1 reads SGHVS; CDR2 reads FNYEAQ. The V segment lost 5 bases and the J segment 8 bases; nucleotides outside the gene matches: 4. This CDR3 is CASSTRDRDSPLHF. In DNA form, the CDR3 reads TGTGCCAGCAGCACCCGGGACAGGGATTCACCCCTCCACTTT.

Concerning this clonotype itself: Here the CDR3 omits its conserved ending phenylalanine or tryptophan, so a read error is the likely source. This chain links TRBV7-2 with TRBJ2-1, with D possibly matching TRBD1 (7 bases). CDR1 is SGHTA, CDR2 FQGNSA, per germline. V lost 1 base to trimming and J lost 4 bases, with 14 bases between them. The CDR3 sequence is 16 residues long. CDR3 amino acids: CASSLESGGRYNEQFC. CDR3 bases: TGTGCCAGCAGCTTAGAATCAGGGGGGCGATACAATGAGCAGTTCTGC.

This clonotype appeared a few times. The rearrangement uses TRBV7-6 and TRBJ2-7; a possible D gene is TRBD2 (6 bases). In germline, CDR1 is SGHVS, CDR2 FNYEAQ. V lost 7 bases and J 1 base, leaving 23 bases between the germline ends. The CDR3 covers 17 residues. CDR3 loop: CASTPPRDFAPSYEQYF. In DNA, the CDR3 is TGTGCCAGCACCCCCCCCCGGGACTTTGCCCCGTCCTACGAGCAGTACTTC.

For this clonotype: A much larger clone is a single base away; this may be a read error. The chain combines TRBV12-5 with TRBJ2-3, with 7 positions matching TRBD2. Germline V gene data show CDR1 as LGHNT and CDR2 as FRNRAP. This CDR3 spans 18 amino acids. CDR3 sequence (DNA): TGTGCTAGTGGTTTGACACCCAGCGGGGCACAGAGCACAGATATGCAGTATTTT. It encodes CASGLTPSGAQSTDMQYF.

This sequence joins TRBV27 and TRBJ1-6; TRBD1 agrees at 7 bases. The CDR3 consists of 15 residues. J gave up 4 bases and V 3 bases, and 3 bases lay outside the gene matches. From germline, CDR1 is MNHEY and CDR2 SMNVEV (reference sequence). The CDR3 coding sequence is TGTGCCAGCAGTTTCTGGGGACAGTATAATTCACCCCTCCACTTT. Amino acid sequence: CASSFWGQYNSPLHF.

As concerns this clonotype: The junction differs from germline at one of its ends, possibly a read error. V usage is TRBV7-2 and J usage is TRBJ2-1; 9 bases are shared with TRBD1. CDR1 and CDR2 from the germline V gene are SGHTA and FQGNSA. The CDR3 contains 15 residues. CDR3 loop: CASSFRDRVVDEPFF. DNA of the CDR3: TGTGCCAGCAGCTTCCGGGACAGGGTAGTCGATGAGCCGTTCTTC. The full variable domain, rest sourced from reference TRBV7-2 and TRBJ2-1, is GAGVSQSPSNKVTEKGKDVELRCDPISGHTALYWYRQSLGQGLEFLIYFQGNSAPDKSGLPSDRFSAERTGGSVSTLTIQRTQQEDSAVYLCASSFRDRVVDEPFFGPGTRLTVL.

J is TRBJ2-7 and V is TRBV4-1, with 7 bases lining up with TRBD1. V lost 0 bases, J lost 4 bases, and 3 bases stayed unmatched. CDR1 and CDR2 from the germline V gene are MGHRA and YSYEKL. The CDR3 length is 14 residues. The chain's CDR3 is CASSQDQGDYEQYF. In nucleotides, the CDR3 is TGCGCCAGCAGCCAAGACCAGGGGGATTACGAGCAGTACTTC.

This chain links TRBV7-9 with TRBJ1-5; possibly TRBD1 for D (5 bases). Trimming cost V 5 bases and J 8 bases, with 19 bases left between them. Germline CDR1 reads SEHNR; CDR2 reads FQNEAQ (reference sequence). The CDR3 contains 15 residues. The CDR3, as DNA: TGTGCCAGCAGCGCCGAGCCCGGCAGGGAGGAGCCCCAGCATTTT. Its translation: CASSAEPGREEPQHF.

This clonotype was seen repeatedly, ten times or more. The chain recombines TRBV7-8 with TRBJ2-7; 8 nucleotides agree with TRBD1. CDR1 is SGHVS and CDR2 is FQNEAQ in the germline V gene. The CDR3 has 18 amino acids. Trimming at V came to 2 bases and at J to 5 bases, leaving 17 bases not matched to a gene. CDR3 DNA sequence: TGTGCCAGCAGCTTATTTTCCGGATGGACAGGGCAGGGGAACGAGCAGTACTTC. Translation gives CASSLFSGWTGQGNEQYF.